A selection of T cell receptor beta chains follows, all from one sample in a study of neurological immune-mediated disorders. From the 5' RACE reads, TCRdb called clonotypes with MiXCR, one entry per CDR3 protein. The sample carries fewer than 35,000 distinct CDR3 sequences, roughly a sixth recorded once. The specimen was CD4+ T cells from blood. These receptors were collected from a female donor with HTLV-1-associated myelopathy (HAM/TSP). Both conserved end residues are part of each CDR3. The D gene is left open where the match is weak. Clone size is stated in some rows and not others, as once, few, many or a class when expanded.

V: TRBV11-2
D: NA
size: NA
J: TRBJ2-5
DNA: TGTGCCAGCAGTCAGGGGTACCAAGAGACCCAGTACTTC
CDR3: CASSQGYQETQYF

V: TRBV18
D: NA
size: many
J: TRBJ2-5
DNA: TGTGCCAGCTCACCACCTTCGGGGGGCAGTGCCCAAGAGACCCAGTACTTC
CDR3: CASSPPSGGSAQETQYF

V: TRBV11-2
D: NA
size: many
J: TRBJ1-3
DNA: TGTGCCAGCAGCCCCACCTGGGGGGGTACCCCTGGAAACACCATATATTTT
CDR3: CASSPTWGGTPGNTIYF

V: TRBV15
D: TRBD1
size: many
J: TRBJ1-3
DNA: TGTGCCACCAGCAGGGAGGACAGGAGCTTTGGAAACACCATATATTTT
CDR3: CATSREDRSFGNTIYF

V: TRBV20-1
D: TRBD2
size: many
J: TRBJ2-5
DNA: TGCAGTGCTAGTATAGCGGGGGGGGAGACCCAGTACTTC
CDR3: CSASIAGGETQYF

V: TRBV1
D: NA
size: many
J: TRBJ1-5
DNA: TGCACCAGCAGCCTCAGGCCGACGTCGATTTTCCCTCCCCAGCATTTT
CDR3: CTSSLRPTSIFPPQHF

V: TRBV20-1
D: TRBD2
size: many
J: TRBJ2-7
DNA: TGCAGTGTCCTCCGGGCTAGCGGGGGGGGGGCGTACGAGCAGTACTTC
CDR3: CSVLRASGGGAYEQYF

V: TRBV7-9
D: TRBD2
size: many
J: TRBJ2-3
DNA: TGTGCCAGCAGCTTAGGACTAGCGGGGACAGATACGCAGTATTTT
CDR3: CASSLGLAGTDTQYF

V: TRBV18
D: NA
size: many
J: TRBJ1-2
DNA: TGTGCCAGCTCACCACGGGCAGGCGAGCCCTATGGCTACACCTTC
CDR3: CASSPRAGEPYGYTF

V: TRBV10-3
D: TRBD1
size: many
J: TRBJ2-1
DNA: TGTGCCATCAGCAGGGACAGCTCCTACAATGAGCAGTTCTTC
CDR3: CAISRDSSYNEQFF